Each of the 18 T cell receptor beta chains below was sequenced from the same sample in a study of T-cell reconstitution after alpha-beta-depleted transplantation in children. Unique molecular identifiers tagged the TCRbeta library. TCRdb itself ran the PCR reads through MiXCR, one entry per CDR3 protein. Of about 540,000 distinct CDR3 sequences listed, 27% were seen once; the top ten hold around 36%. The material sequenced was PBMCs, taken before TCRalphabeta/CD19-depleted stem cell transplant. The source is a boy under two years old with Wiskott-Aldrich syndrome, due to receive a stem cell transplant.

The V and J genes are TRBV20-1 and TRBJ2-7, with 7 bases identical to TRBD2. The CDR3 is 14 amino acids. V trimming: 0 bases; J trimming: 4 bases; junction bases outside the gene matches: 6. Germline V lookup: CDR1 DFQATT, CDR2 SNEGSKA (reference sequence). The CDR3 protein is CSARDERGRYEQYF. The CDR3 region has the DNA TGCAGTGCTAGAGATGAGCGGGGTAGATACGAGCAGTACTTC.

This chain connects TRBV9 to TRBJ2-5, with D maybe TRBD2 (6 bases). Trimming cost V 4 bases and J 1 base, with 14 bases left between them. This CDR3 region has 15 residues. Germline V gives CDR1 SGDLS, CDR2 YYNGEE. The CDR3 is CASSLSGVIQETQYF. The CDR3 DNA is TGTGCCAGCAGCCTTAGCGGCGTAATCCAAGAGACCCAGTACTTC.

The chain is built from TRBV7-2 and TRBJ2-5; D might be TRBD1 or TRBD2, each matching 6 bases. CDR3 length: 14 residues. CDR1 SGHTA and CDR2 FQGNSA come from the germline V gene. The germline V and J ends were trimmed by 4 bases and 7 bases, with 16 bases remaining between them. The CDR3, as DNA: TGTGCCAGCAGCTCAGGGGCGGGACCCAGGACCCAGTACTTC. As protein: CASSSGAGPRTQYF.

This clonotype was seen a handful of times. The chain is built from TRBV7-9 and TRBJ2-3; D is possibly TRBD2 (5 bases). With 6 bases removed from V and 2 bases from J, the gap between germline ends came to 12 bases. This CDR3 has 14 amino acids. The V gene's germline CDR1 is SEHNR and CDR2 FQNEAQ (reference sequence). The CDR3 DNA reads TGTGCCAGCAGTTTACTAGTTCCCACAGATACGCAGTATTTT. This sequence encodes CASSLLVPTDTQYF. The full variable domain, rest sourced from reference TRBV7-9 and TRBJ2-3, is DTGVSQNPRHKITKRGQNVTFRCDPISEHNRLYWYRQTLGQGPEFLTYFQNEAQLEKSRLLSDRFSAERPKGSFSTLEIQRTEQGDSAMYLCASSLLVPTDTQYFGPGTRLTVL.

V and J are TRBV7-2 and TRBJ1-1; a possible D gene is TRBD1 (5 bases). Germline lookup yields CDR1 SGHTA and CDR2 FQGNSA. The V gene lost 0 bases and the J gene lost 5 bases, with 16 bases spanning the gap. This CDR3 region has 16 residues. The CDR3 here is CASSLASTARGTEAFF. Here the CDR3 DNA reads TGTGCCAGCAGCTTAGCCTCGACAGCTAGGGGAACTGAAGCTTTCTTT. Looking up the rest from reference TRBV7-2 and TRBJ1-1 gives the full variable domain: GAGVSQSPSNKVTEKGKDVELRCDPISGHTALYWYRQSLGQGLEFLIYFQGNSAPDKSGLPSDRFSAERTGGSVSTLTIQRTQQEDSAVYLCASSLASTARGTEAFFGQGTRLTVV.

The rearrangement uses TRBV19 and TRBJ1-1; D is ambiguous. The CDR3 is 14 residues long. Trimming pared 6 bases from V and 0 bases from J, leaving 11 bases between. Germline V gene data show CDR1 as LNHDA and CDR2 as SQIVND (reference sequence). The CDR3: CASSPRIMNTEAFF. In nucleotides, the CDR3 is TGTGCCAGTAGCCCTCGGATCATGAACACTGAAGCTTTCTTT. The whole variable domain, remainder taken from reference TRBV19 and TRBJ1-1, is DGGITQSPKYLFRKEGQNVTLSCEQNLNHDAMYWYRQDPGQGLRLIYYSQIVNDFQKGDIAEGYSVSREKKESFPLTVTSAQKNPTAFYLCASSPRIMNTEAFFGQGTRLTVV.

The chain is built from TRBV12-3 or TRBV12-4 and TRBJ2-1; 9 bases map to TRBD2. This CDR3 has 17 amino acids. Trimming removed 4 bases from V and 8 bases from J; junction bases left unmatched: 15. The CDR3 loop is CASSSVQGGRAGDEQFF. The CDR3 DNA reads as TGTGCCAGCAGTTCCGTACAGGGCGGGAGGGCCGGAGATGAGCAGTTCTTC.

This chain uses TRBV10-3 with TRBJ2-1; 15 bases are a match to TRBD2. There are 19 residues in the CDR3. J was trimmed by 4 bases and V by 2 bases; bases with no gene match: 9. The germline V gene has CDR1 ENHRY and CDR2 SYGVKD. CDR3 DNA: TGTGCCATCAGTGAGGGACTAGCGGGAGGGCCGCCCCCTTACAATGAGCAGTTCTTC. Protein: CAISEGLAGGPPPYNEQFF.

The V and J genes are TRBV29-1 and TRBJ2-1, with no clear D. V was cut by 4 bases and J by 3 bases, with 10 bases left in between. Germline V CDR1 and CDR2: SQVTM, ANQGSEA. The CDR3 extends over 13 amino acids. As DNA, the CDR3 is TGCAGCGTTGTTAGCAGGAACTACAATGAGCAGTTCTTC. Protein sequence: CSVVSRNYNEQFF.

V usage is TRBV29-1 and J usage is TRBJ2-1; the match to TRBD2 covers 10 bases. Looked up from germline, CDR1 is SQVTM and CDR2 is ANQGSEA. The CDR3 has 13 amino acids. Trimming at V came to 5 bases and at J to 4 bases, leaving 2 bases not matched to a gene. The CDR3 loop reads CSVQAGGYNEQFF. DNA for the CDR3: TGCAGCGTTCAAGCGGGAGGGTACAATGAGCAGTTCTTC.

The J gene is TRBJ2-3, the V gene TRBV12-3 or TRBV12-4; D not certain. Between the trimmed V and J ends, which lost 0 bases and 7 bases, there was a span of 5 bases. The CDR3 spans 12 residues. This CDR3 reads CASSLALNTQYF. DNA of the CDR3: TGTGCCAGCAGTTTAGCGTTAAATACGCAGTATTTT.

The chain recombines TRBV12-3 or TRBV12-4 with TRBJ2-1; 7 positions agree with TRBD2. The CDR3 is 14 residues long. V dropped 5 bases and J dropped 6; count of bases not matched to a gene: 7. The CDR3 nucleotides are TGTGCCAGCAGTCTAAACCGACTAGCCAATGAGCAGTTCTTC. It codes for CASSLNRLANEQFF.

This clonotype showed up just once. CDR3 in amino acids: CAISLAGAQSEQYF. The CDR3 nucleotides are TGTGCCATCAGCCTAGCGGGAGCCCAATCGGAGCAGTACTTC. The chain employs TRBV10-3 and TRBJ2-7; 10 nucleotides agree with TRBD2. The V segment lost 6 bases and the J segment 7 bases; nucleotides outside the gene matches: 9. CDR3 size: 14 residues. The germline gives CDR1 ENHRY, CDR2 SYGVKD.

The chain combines TRBV15 with TRBJ2-3; D remains unclear. V dropped 1 base and J dropped 2 bases, with 1 base sitting between them. The CDR3 has 12 amino acids. CDR1 is LNHNV and CDR2 is YYDKDF in the germline V gene (reference sequence). This CDR3 is CATSRATDTQYF. The CDR3 DNA follows: TGTGCCACCAGCAGAGCCACAGATACGCAGTATTTT.

This clonotype was seen a handful of times. This chain links TRBV7-9 with TRBJ2-7; TRBD1 matches 7 bases. The CDR3 length is 15 residues. Germline V gene data show CDR1 as SEHNR and CDR2 as FQNEAQ (reference sequence). CDR3 DNA sequence: TGTGCAGCGAGTTTCAGGGGACAGTCACCCTACGAGCAGTACTTC. It yields the protein CAASFRGQSPYEQYF. Looking up the rest from reference TRBV7-9 and TRBJ2-7 gives the full variable domain: DTGVSQNPRHKITKRGQNVTFRCDPISEHNRLYWYRQTLGQGPEFLTYFQNEAQLEKSRLLSDRFSAERPKGSFSTLEIQRTEQGDSAMYLCAASFRGQSPYEQYFGPGTRLTVT.

In its sample, this clonotype was seen a few times. This rearrangement joins TRBV5-1 to TRBJ1-4; possibly TRBD1 for D (5 bases). The CDR3 has 13 residues. Germline CDR1 reads SGHRS; CDR2 reads YFSETQ. V was cut by 5 bases and J by 8 bases, with 13 bases left in between. The CDR3 DNA follows: TGCGCCAGCAGAATTGGCAGGGAGGAAAAACTGTTTTTT. Translation: CASRIGREEKLFF.

J is TRBJ1-2 and V is TRBV5-1; 9 nucleotides line up with TRBD1. This CDR3 has 15 residues. V shed 4 bases, J shed 6 bases, and the junction held 10 bases outside the gene matches. The germline gives CDR1 SGHRS, CDR2 YFSETQ. In nucleotides, the CDR3 is TGCGCCAGCAGCCTCGACAGCTACAGGGGGCATGGCTACACCTTC. Residues: CASSLDSYRGHGYTF. The whole variable domain, filled in from reference TRBV5-1 and TRBJ1-2, reads KAGVTQTPRYLIKTRGQQVTLSCSPISGHRSVSWYQQTPGQGLQFLFEYFSETQRNKGNFPGRFSGRQFSNSRSEMNVSTLELGDSALYLCASSLDSYRGHGYTFGSGTRLTVV.

The gene calls are TRBV18 and TRBJ2-5, with 8 bases lining up with TRBD1. The CDR3 is 14 amino acids. The V segment lost 5 bases and the J segment 5 bases; nucleotides outside the gene matches: 7. Germline V CDR1 and CDR2: KGHSH, LQKENI. Here the CDR3 reads CASSASTGAETQYF. CDR3 nucleotide sequence: TGTGCCAGCTCAGCATCGACAGGGGCGGAGACCCAGTACTTC.